These 20 T cell receptor beta chains were all obtained from the same sample, sequenced in a study of cytomegalovirus exposure and HLA in healthy donors. PCR amplification relied on 60 Vbeta primers (plus 13 Jbeta primers). The repertoire was sequenced with immunoSEQ multiplex PCR; TCRdb's copy has only in-frame clones and lacks some. The sample shows 130,000 or so clones, less than 75% of them seen only once. The sample was PBMCs. These receptors came from a woman in her thirties or forties in good health and CMV-seropositive.

This chain uses TRBV2 with TRBJ2-7; TRBD2 aligns across 7 bases. Germline-derived CDR1 and CDR2 are SNHLY and FYNNEI. Trimming at V came to 3 bases and at J to 5 bases, leaving 7 bases not matched to a gene. This CDR3 has 14 amino acids. The CDR3 region has the DNA TGTGCCAGCAGTGAGCGCAGGGCGGGGGACGAGCAGTACTTC. Amino acids: CASSERRAGDEQYF.

This clone was counted a few times. The chain carries TRBV5-1 and TRBJ1-4; D is uncertain. V was trimmed by 2 bases and J by 0 bases, leaving 5 bases between them. The CDR3 extends over 14 amino acids. Per germline, CDR1 SGHRS and CDR2 YFSETQ. The CDR3 coding sequence is TGCGCCAGCAGCTTTCTTACAACTAATGAAAAACTGTTTTTT. Its translation: CASSFLTTNEKLFF.

V is TRBV7-2 and J is TRBJ2-3; D unresolved. This CDR3 contains 14 residues. V was clipped by 5 bases and J by 0 bases, with 9 bases between them. Germline assignment: CDR1 SGHTA and CDR2 FQGNSA. This chain's CDR3 is CASSPRPSTDTQYF. CDR3 nucleotides: TGTGCCAGCAGCCCGCGCCCTAGCACAGATACGCAGTATTTT.

The V call is TRBV15, the J call TRBJ2-5, with D unresolved. The V end was cut by 4 bases, the J end by 1 base, with 4 bases between. This CDR3 has 12 residues. CDR1 and CDR2 (germline): LNHNV, YYDKDF (reference sequence). CDR3 sequence reads: CATSTFQETQYF. The CDR3 DNA reads as TGTGCCACCAGCACATTCCAAGAGACCCAGTACTTC. Full variable domain (outside the CDR3, taken from reference TRBV15 and TRBJ2-5): DAMVIQNPRYQVTQFGKPVTLSCSQTLNHNVMYWYQQKSSQAPKLLFHYYDKDFNNEADTPDNFQSRRPNTSFCFLDIRSPGLGDTAMYLCATSTFQETQYFGPGTRLLVL.

CDR3 in amino acids: CASSYGAANTEAFF. The CDR3 bases are TGTGCCAGCAGTTACGGGGCCGCGAACACTGAAGCTTTCTTT. The chain joins TRBV6-6 to TRBJ1-1, with a tentative D call TRBD1 (5 bases). Germline values: CDR1 MNHNY, CDR2 SVGAGI (reference sequence). The CDR3 length is 14 residues. V was trimmed by 2 bases and J by 1 base, leaving 8 bases between them.

This clone turned up a few times. This chain uses TRBV7-2 with TRBJ2-7; 16 nucleotides match TRBD2. The CDR3 is made up of 15 amino acids. CDR1 and CDR2 (germline): SGHTA, FQGNSA. The V segment lost 4 bases and the J segment 7 bases; nucleotides outside the gene matches: 4. CDR3 residues: CASSSQGLAGGEQYF. CDR3 nucleotides: TGTGCCAGCAGCTCCCAGGGACTAGCGGGGGGGGAGCAGTACTTC.

The chain recombines TRBV7-7 with TRBJ2-2, with D maybe TRBD1 (5 bases). Deletions cut 5 bases from V and 5 bases from J, with 12 bases between. There are 14 residues in the CDR3. The germline V gene encodes CDR1 SSHAT and CDR2 FNYEAQ (reference sequence). CDR3: CASSPVAGTGELFF. The CDR3 DNA reads TGTGCCAGCAGCCCAGTAGCAGGGACCGGGGAGCTGTTTTTT. Full variable domain (missing parts from reference TRBV7-7 and TRBJ2-2): GAGVSQSPRYKVTKRGQDVTLRCDPISSHATLYWYQQALGQGPEFLTYFNYEAQPDKSGLPSDRFSAERPEGSISTLTIQRTEQRDSAMYRCASSPVAGTGELFFGEGSRLTVL.

In regard to this clone: An end of the junction does not agree with germline; a read error may underlie this. V and J are TRBV7-7 and TRBJ2-5; D is perhaps TRBD2 (7 bases). CDR1 SSHAT and CDR2 FNYEAQ come from the germline V gene (reference sequence). This CDR3 has 15 residues. The CDR3: CASSYSKGGGETQYF. In nucleotides, the CDR3 is TGTGCTAGCAGCTATTCCAAGGGGGGGGGAGAGACCCAGTACTTC.

Only a few counts were recorded for this clone. The chain couples TRBV6-5 to TRBJ2-5; TRBD2 matches at 13 bases. The V segment lost 0 bases and the J segment 5 bases; nucleotides outside the gene matches: 0. This CDR3 contains 15 residues. Germline V gene sequence: CDR1 MNHEY, CDR2 SVGAGI. The CDR3 DNA sequence: TGTGCCAGCAGTTACTCGACTAGCGGGGGGGAGACCCAGTACTTC. Translated: CASSYSTSGGETQYF.

The chain couples TRBV5-1 to TRBJ1-6, with D unresolved. V was cut by 2 bases and J by 5 bases, with 14 bases left in between. CDR3 length equals 16 residues. Germline V CDR1 and CDR2: SGHRS, YFSETQ. The CDR3 spells CASSFAEHLDNSPLHF. In DNA form, the CDR3 reads TGCGCCAGCAGCTTCGCGGAGCATCTAGATAATTCACCCCTCCACTTT.

This rearrangement joins TRBV7-2 to TRBJ1-3, with 10 bases that match TRBD1. This CDR3 region has 16 residues. The germline CDR1 and CDR2 sequences are SGHTA and FQGNSA. The V gene end was trimmed by 2 bases and the J gene end by 0 bases; junction bases not matched to a gene: 1. CDR3 sequence: CASSLRDRGSGNTIYF. CDR3 nucleotides: TGTGCCAGCAGCTTAAGGGACAGGGGCTCTGGAAACACCATATATTTT.

The chain recombines TRBV7-9 with TRBJ1-1; D is undetermined. CDR3 length: 12 residues. Trimming stripped 4 bases from V and 4 bases from J, with 7 bases between. Germline-derived CDR1 and CDR2 are SEHNR and FQNEAQ (reference sequence). Here the CDR3 DNA reads TGTGCCAGCAGCTCCGAGAGCACTGAAGCTTTCTTT. This gives the protein CASSSESTEAFF.

This chain connects TRBV5-8 to TRBJ1-5, with TRBD1 matching 10 bases. The CDR3 totals 17 residues. The germline V gene has CDR1 SGHTS and CDR2 YDEGEE. The V gene end was trimmed by 4 bases and the J gene end by 3 bases; junction bases not matched to a gene: 10. CDR3 DNA: TGTGCCAGCAGCCCCGGGACAGGGGCCATTGTCAATCAGCCCCAGCATTTT. It yields the protein CASSPGTGAIVNQPQHF.

V and J are TRBV7-8 and TRBJ1-1; 10 bases fit TRBD1. Trimming cost V 2 bases and J 1 base; bases outside gene matches: 1. Germline CDR1 and CDR2: SGHVS and FQNEAQ. The CDR3 consists of 15 residues. The CDR3 DNA reads as TGTGCCAGCAGCTTAAGGGACAGGGGGAACACTGAAGCTTTCTTT. This codes for CASSLRDRGNTEAFF.

This clone showed up just a few times. The chain combines TRBV30 with TRBJ2-5, with 8 bases that match TRBD2. CDR1 and CDR2 (germline): GTSNPN, SVGIG (reference sequence). The CDR3 extends over 15 amino acids. After removal of 0 bases from V and 3 bases from J, the junction contained 6 bases not matched to a gene. The CDR3 DNA sequence: TGTGCCTGGAGTGTAGGCAGCGGGGGCGAAGAGACCCAGTACTTC. Translating gives CAWSVGSGGEETQYF. Full variable domain (missing parts from reference TRBV30 and TRBJ2-5): SQTIHQWPATLVQPVGSPLSLECTVEGTSNPNLYWYRQAAGRGLQLLFYSVGIGQISSEVPQNLSASRPQDRQFILSSKKLLLSDSGFYLCAWSVGSGGEETQYFGPGTRLLVL.

The chain's CDR3 is CASSSGQIPTGELFF. The CDR3 nucleotides read TGTGCCAGCTCATCGGGACAGATACCCACCGGGGAGCTGTTTTTT. The chain recombines TRBV18 with TRBJ2-2; 7 nucleotides line up with TRBD1. In germline, CDR1 is KGHSH, CDR2 LQKENI. Trimming removed 5 bases from V and 4 bases from J; junction bases left unmatched: 7. The CDR3 is 15 residues long.

The chain carries TRBV7-8 and TRBJ2-1; 8 nucleotides match TRBD1. In germline, CDR1 is SGHVS, CDR2 FQNEAQ. The CDR3 is 15 amino acids. V dropped 3 bases and J dropped 6; count of bases not matched to a gene: 7. The CDR3 coding sequence is TGTGCCAGCAGCTTCGGGCAGGGGGCGTCCAATGAGCAGTTCTTC. Protein sequence: CASSFGQGASNEQFF.

The rearrangement joins TRBV2 to TRBJ2-7, with 15 bases fitting TRBD2. The CDR3 extends over 15 amino acids. Unmatched junction bases numbered 6, after V lost 7 bases and J lost 5 bases. CDR1 and CDR2 from the germline V gene are SNHLY and FYNNEI. The chain's CDR3 is CASKGLAGGIDEQYF. CDR3 nucleotides: TGTGCCAGCAAGGGACTAGCGGGAGGAATCGACGAGCAGTACTTC.

CDR3 residues: CASSSRGGPTEAFF. CDR3 nucleotides: TGTGCCAGCAGCTCCCGAGGGGGCCCCACTGAAGCTTTCTTT. V is TRBV7-2 and J is TRBJ1-1; 7 bases map to TRBD1. The V and J ends lost 4 bases and 4 bases, in that order; junction bases with no gene match: 6. CDR3 length: 14 amino acids. The germline V gene encodes CDR1 SGHTA and CDR2 FQGNSA.

This clone has only one observation. The chain has TRBV30 and TRBJ1-6; TRBD1 might be the D (6 bases). The germline gives CDR1 GTSNPN, CDR2 SVGIG (reference sequence). The ends were cut back, 1 base at V and 5 bases at J, with 9 bases in the middle. There are 14 residues in the CDR3. The CDR3: CAWSGGGDNSPLHF. The CDR3, as DNA: TGTGCCTGGAGTGGAGGGGGGGATAATTCACCCCTCCACTTT.